This TCR beta chain was retrieved from a study of neoadjuvant nivolumab and ipilimumab in lung cancer. The V and J ends lost 8 bases and 5 bases, in that order; junction bases with no gene match: 15. The CDR3 has 17 residues. CDR1 MGHDK and CDR2 SYGVNS come from the germline V gene. Generated by immunoSEQ multiplex PCR, the TCRdb table keeps only in-frame clones and is missing some. The table has 15,000 to 20,000 clones, around 79% seen once. This chain links TRBV25-1 with TRBJ2-5; 12 nucleotides agree with TRBD2. The source of this sequence is an adult with non-small cell lung cancer. The sample consisted of tumor tissue, taken after neoadjuvant nivolumab, alone or with ipilimumab, at or shortly before surgery. The CDR3 DNA follows: TGTGCCAGCGTTATATGGACTAGCGGGGCGGTAGGGGAGACCCAGTACTTC. It is translated as CASVIWTSGAVGETQYF.